The source of this T cell receptor (beta chain) is a study of blood T cell repertoires in COVID-19. TCRdb's table, derived via immunoSEQ multiplex PCR, lists solely in-frame clones and lacks some. The sample has approximately 260,000 clones; 85% to 90% are singletons. The CDR3 consists of 13 residues. The germline gives CDR1 SGHRS, CDR2 YFSETQ. Trimming took 4 bases from V and 8 from J, leaving 15 bases between them. The J gene is TRBJ1-1, the V gene TRBV5-1, with D possibly being TRBD1 (6 bases). The material sequenced was peripheral blood. This clonotype originated in a middle-aged woman with acute or convalescent COVID-19. This chain's CDR3 is CASSPRGENEAFF. In DNA form, the CDR3 reads TGCGCCAGCAGCCCCAGGGGCGAGAACGAAGCTTTCTTT.